Listed here are 32 T cell receptor beta chains from one sample, sequenced in a study of identical twins. TCRdb used MiXCR to reprocess the 5' RACE reads, holding one entry per CDR3 protein. The repertoire holds more than 250,000 distinct CDR3 sequences, with 6.5% to 9.5% as singletons. These data are also associated with another study on yellow fever vaccine responses in identical twins.

Specimen: memory (CD45RO+) T cells sorted from blood. These receptors were taken from a woman younger than 30 in good health.

This clonotype was detected ten times or more. The V call is TRBV4-1, the J call TRBJ1-2, with D maybe TRBD1 (5 bases). CDR1 is MGHRA and CDR2 is YSYEKL in the germline V gene. V was shortened by 0 bases and J by 4 bases, with 12 bases between the two germline ends. This CDR3 is built from 15 residues. The CDR3 is CASSQEGGTGYGYTF. The CDR3 DNA reads TGCGCCAGCAGCCAAGAGGGAGGGACCGGCTATGGCTACACCTTC.

The J gene is TRBJ2-6, the V gene TRBV6-2 or TRBV6-3, with 9 bases that match TRBD1. Germline loops: CDR1 MNHEY, CDR2 SVGEGT. J was trimmed by 4 bases and V by 6 bases; bases with no gene match: 10. The CDR3 loop spans 17 amino acids. The CDR3 DNA sequence: TGTGCCAGCAGCCCCCGGGACAGGGAGGCCGGGGCCAACGTCCTGACTTTC. Translating it yields CASSPRDREAGANVLTF.

This clonotype was counted a few times. The chain links TRBV12-3 or TRBV12-4 to TRBJ1-2; 11 nucleotides line up with TRBD1. V lost 6 bases and J lost 5; bases outside the gene matches: 5. This CDR3 is built from 14 residues. The CDR3 region has the DNA TGTGCCAGCAGCGGGACAGGGGGGACGTATGGCTACACCTTC. This encodes CASSGTGGTYGYTF.

This chain links TRBV25-1 with TRBJ2-3, with D tentatively TRBD1 (6 bases). Deletions cut 4 bases from V and 0 bases from J, with 29 bases between. CDR1 and CDR2 from the germline V gene are MGHDK and SYGVNS. The length of the CDR3 is 21 residues. The CDR3 spells CASSAASRHPGQGISTDTQYF. The DNA of the CDR3 is TGTGCCAGCAGTGCCGCTAGTCGTCATCCGGGACAAGGAATAAGCACAGATACGCAGTATTTT.

V usage is TRBV28 and J usage is TRBJ2-5, with a weak D call TRBD2 (5 bases). The CDR3 has 14 amino acids. V was cut by 5 bases and J by 5 bases, with 15 bases left in between. CDR1 and CDR2 (germline): MDHEN, SYDVKM. The CDR3 protein is CASSTLAGFETQYF. The CDR3 nucleotides read TGTGCCAGCAGTACCCTAGCCGGCTTCGAGACCCAGTACTTC.

The chain combines TRBV6-1 with TRBJ2-7; D is uncertain. V lost 1 base and J 3 bases, leaving 10 bases between the germline ends. The CDR3 consists of 14 residues. Per germline, CDR1 MNHNS and CDR2 SASEGT. In DNA form, the CDR3 reads TGTGCCAGCAGTGAAGGGGCCGGTGGCTACGAGCAGTACTTC. Translating gives CASSEGAGGYEQYF.

This clonotype was found a few times. This chain uses TRBV20-1 with TRBJ2-2, with D tentatively TRBD2 (6 bases). Germline V gene sequence: CDR1 DFQATT, CDR2 SNEGSKA (reference sequence). The V end lost 6 bases, the J end lost 4 bases, and 18 bases lay between the germline ends. The length of the CDR3 is 15 residues. Here the CDR3 DNA reads TGCAGTGCAACCCGGACTACCTCGGGCACCGGGGAGCTGTTTTTT. Its translation: CSATRTTSGTGELFF.

Ten or more counts support this clonotype. V gene TRBV4-1 combines with J gene TRBJ1-1, with no clear D. V dropped 1 base and J dropped 4 bases, with 7 bases sitting between them. The germline CDR1 and CDR2 sequences are MGHRA and YSYEKL. The CDR3 contains 13 residues. CDR3 loop: CASSQAATTEAFF. The CDR3 nucleotides read TGCGCCAGCAGCCAAGCGGCCACCACTGAAGCTTTCTTT.

This clonotype was detected ten times or more. This chain links TRBV15 with TRBJ2-7; the D is unclear. Germline V CDR1 and CDR2: LNHNV, YYDKDF (reference sequence). CDR3 length: 12 amino acids. The V gene lost 0 bases and the J gene lost 0 bases, with 0 bases spanning the gap. The CDR3 nucleotides read TGTGCCACCAGCAGAGACTCCTACGAGCAGTACGTC. As protein: CATSRDSYEQYV.

This clonotype was seen a few times. The rearrangement links TRBV6-5 to TRBJ2-6; D ambiguous. CDR3 length: 15 amino acids. Germline V lookup: CDR1 MNHEY, CDR2 SVGAGI. Trimming took off 4 bases at V and 0 bases at J, with 7 bases between the two ends. The CDR3 sequence: CASSSQASGANVLTF. The CDR3 DNA is TGTGCCAGCAGTTCACAAGCCTCTGGGGCCAACGTCCTGACTTTC.

In regard to this clonotype: An end of the junction does not agree with germline; a read error may underlie this. The genes are TRBV5-5 and TRBJ2-7; 8 bases match TRBD2. CDR3 length: 14 residues. Germline lookup yields CDR1 SGHKS and CDR2 YYEKEE (reference sequence). CDR3 residues: CPSSLPGTSAEQYF. The DNA of the CDR3 is TGTCCCAGCAGCTTGCCCGGGACTAGTGCCGAGCAGTACTTC.

The rearrangement uses TRBV6-1 and TRBJ2-5; D unresolved. This CDR3 has 14 residues. CDR1 and CDR2 (germline): MNHNS, SASEGT. Trimming stripped 7 bases from V and 5 bases from J, with 17 bases between. CDR3 coding DNA: TGTGCCAGCAAAGACTGGGTAGTCGTGGAGACCCAGTACTTC. Translated, it gives CASKDWVVVETQYF.

This clonotype showed up many times. The chain joins TRBV15 to TRBJ2-1; perhaps TRBD1 as D (5 bases). This CDR3 spans 15 amino acids. V was pared by 0 bases and J by 1 base, with 7 bases between. Germline-derived CDR1 and CDR2 are LNHNV and YYDKDF (reference sequence). CDR3 sequence reads: CATSRDKGSYNEQFF. CDR3 nucleotides: TGTGCCACCAGCAGAGATAAGGGGTCCTACAATGAGCAGTTCTTC.

The rearrangement joins TRBV6-5 to TRBJ1-2; 7 bases are shared with TRBD1. The length of the CDR3 is 14 residues. V was clipped by 2 bases and J by 7 bases; unmatched bases: 7. Germline V lookup: CDR1 MNHEY, CDR2 SVGAGI. This CDR3 reads CASSYTIDRAGYTF. DNA of the CDR3: TGTGCCAGCAGTTACACTATCGACAGGGCTGGCTACACCTTC.

This clonotype was observed at least ten times. This chain connects TRBV5-5 to TRBJ1-5; tentatively, D is TRBD1 (6 bases). Trimming took off 4 bases at V and 3 bases at J, with 14 bases between the two ends. Germline CDR1 SGHKS, CDR2 YYEKEE (reference sequence). This CDR3 is built from 15 residues. In DNA form, the CDR3 reads TGTGCCAGCAGCCCAACGGGGGCGAACAATCAGCCCCAGCATTTT. Protein sequence: CASSPTGANNQPQHF.

This clonotype was seen a few times. The rearrangement links TRBV20-1 to TRBJ1-2; D is unclear. The germline V gene has CDR1 DFQATT and CDR2 SNEGSKA (reference sequence). CDR3 length: 12 residues. Trimming pared 0 bases from V and 4 bases from J, leaving 6 bases between. CDR3 residues: CSARDRGYGYTF. DNA for the CDR3: TGCAGTGCTAGAGATCGGGGCTATGGCTACACCTTC.

This chain uses TRBV18 with TRBJ2-1, with 12 bases identical to TRBD2. The J segment lost 4 bases and the V segment lost 1 base, leaving 8 bases of the junction unmatched. CDR3 length: 18 residues. Germline V gives CDR1 KGHSH, CDR2 LQKENI. The CDR3 bases are TGTGCCAGCTCACCACTCCCGACTAGCGGGAGTCGTTACAATGAGCAGTTCTTC. Its translation: CASSPLPTSGSRYNEQFF. The complete variable domain, with remaining parts taken from reference TRBV18 and TRBJ2-1, reads NAGVMQNPRHLVRRRGQEARLRCSPMKGHSHVYWYRQLPEEGLKFMVYLQKENIIDESGMPKERFSAEFPKEGPSILRIQQVVRGDSAAYFCASSPLPTSGSRYNEQFFGPGTRLTVL.

The chain has TRBV20-1 and TRBJ2-5; D may be TRBD2 (6 bases). Deletions cut 3 bases from V and 5 bases from J, with 19 bases between. This CDR3 is 15 amino acids long. The V gene's germline CDR1 is DFQATT and CDR2 SNEGSKA (reference sequence). CDR3 DNA: TGCAGTGCTAGGATTGTCGCGGGGACGGGGGAGACCCAGTACTTC. Encoded protein: CSARIVAGTGETQYF.

At least ten counts were recorded for this clonotype. This chain links TRBV5-1 with TRBJ2-3; tentatively, D is TRBD2 (6 bases). The ends were cut back, 4 bases at V and 5 bases at J, with 14 bases in the middle. This CDR3 is built from 14 residues. Germline-derived CDR1 and CDR2 are SGHRS and YFSETQ. This CDR3 reads CASSTGSVGDTQYF. CDR3 DNA sequence: TGCGCCAGCAGCACCGGGAGTGTGGGAGATACGCAGTATTTT.

This clonotype came up many times. The chain uses TRBV6-5 and TRBJ2-7, with 10 bases aligning to TRBD2. Germline V lookup: CDR1 MNHEY, CDR2 SVGAGI. V shed 4 bases and J 0 bases; nucleotides not matched to a gene: 3. The CDR3 has 15 residues. The CDR3, as DNA: TGTGCCAGCAGTTTAGGGACTAGCGACTCCTACGAGCAGTACTTC. It specifies CASSLGTSDSYEQYF.

This clonotype has a handful of counts. The gene calls are TRBV10-3 and TRBJ1-5, with D possibly TRBD1 on 6 matching bases. The CDR3 has 16 amino acids. Germline assignment: CDR1 ENHRY and CDR2 SYGVKD. V dropped 0 bases and J dropped 6 bases, with 15 bases sitting between them. The CDR3 bases are TGTGCCATCAGTGAGTCTGCAGGACAGTTAGGTCAGCCCCAGCATTTT. Its translation: CAISESAGQLGQPQHF.

This clonotype was recorded a few times. CDR3 nucleotide sequence: TGTGCCAGCAGTTACGTTCCCTCGTTTTTGGATACGCAGTATTTT. Encoded protein: CASSYVPSFLDTQYF. The rearrangement links TRBV6-2 or TRBV6-3 to TRBJ2-3; D is unclear. The CDR3 is 15 amino acids. Germline-derived CDR1 and CDR2 are MNHEY and SVGEGT. V was shortened by 2 bases and J by 6 bases, with 15 bases between the two germline ends.

This clonotype was observed a few times. The chain couples TRBV9 to TRBJ2-7, with TRBD2 matching over 11 bases. V shed 0 bases and J 9 bases; nucleotides not matched to a gene: 5. This CDR3 has 14 residues. Germline lookup yields CDR1 SGDLS and CDR2 YYNGEE. CDR3 protein: CASSVDTSGRGQYF. For the CDR3, the DNA is TGTGCCAGCAGCGTAGATACTAGCGGGAGAGGGCAGTACTTC.

This clonotype was observed a few times. The chain carries TRBV5-1 and TRBJ2-1; 14 nucleotides line up with TRBD2. J gave up 10 bases and V 3 bases, and 9 bases lay outside the gene matches. This CDR3 comprises 16 residues. Germline CDR1 is SGHRS and CDR2 is YFSETQ. CDR3: CASSSSRLAGGEEQFF. The DNA for the CDR3 is TGCGCCAGCAGCTCAAGCCGACTAGCGGGAGGGGAAGAGCAGTTCTTC.

This clonotype was detected only a few times. The V call is TRBV6-1, the J call TRBJ2-7; 7 bases match TRBD1. The germline V gene has CDR1 MNHNS and CDR2 SASEGT. The junction had 15 bases not matched to a gene; V was cut back by 8 bases and J by 2 bases. This CDR3 is built from 16 residues. This CDR3 is CASLFWHGTAAYEQYV. For the CDR3, the DNA is TGTGCCAGCCTATTCTGGCATGGGACAGCCGCCTACGAGCAGTACGTC.

The gene calls are TRBV10-1 and TRBJ1-5; no clear D. The V and J ends lost 8 bases and 0 bases respectively, with 26 bases between them. The CDR3 runs 19 residues. Germline lookup yields CDR1 WNHNN and CDR2 SYGVQD (reference sequence). The CDR3 protein is CASYDMSGIEGFSNQPQHF. As DNA, the CDR3 is TGCGCCAGCTACGACATGAGCGGGATCGAGGGATTTAGCAATCAGCCCCAGCATTTT.

This clonotype was picked up a small number of times. The chain joins TRBV25-1 to TRBJ1-3; 9 nucleotides align to TRBD1. V shed 10 bases and J 3 bases; nucleotides not matched to a gene: 7. Looked up from germline, CDR1 is MGHDK and CDR2 is SYGVNS. This CDR3 is 14 amino acids long. Written as DNA, the CDR3 is TGTGCCACCGCACAGGGGGCTGGTGGAAACACCATATATTTT. It encodes CATAQGAGGNTIYF.

This clonotype was counted a few times. The chain couples TRBV6-1 to TRBJ2-2; 7 nucleotides align to TRBD2. The CDR3 covers 16 residues. From germline, CDR1 is MNHNS and CDR2 SASEGT. Germline trimming cut 2 bases from V and 0 bases from J; bases unmatched to any gene: 3. CDR3 in DNA: TGTGCCAGCAGTGAAAGGGCGGGGGCGAACACCGGGGAGCTGTTTTTT. Translating gives CASSERAGANTGELFF.

The rearrangement joins TRBV11-1 to TRBJ2-1; possible D gene TRBD2, 7 bases. The CDR3 sequence is 20 residues long. The V end lost 5 bases, the J end lost 5 bases, and 31 bases lay between the germline ends. Germline lookup yields CDR1 SGHAT and CDR2 FQDESV (reference sequence). The chain's CDR3 is CASSKGGLAELLSDNNEQFF. The CDR3 nucleotides are TGTGCCAGCAGCAAGGGGGGTCTAGCGGAACTACTAAGCGACAACAATGAGCAGTTCTTC.

The V call is TRBV28, the J call TRBJ2-5; 8 bases map to TRBD2. Germline lookup yields CDR1 MDHEN and CDR2 SYDVKM. The CDR3 is 15 amino acids. After removal of 6 bases from V and 6 bases from J, the junction contained 12 bases not matched to a gene. In DNA form, the CDR3 reads TGTGCCAGCAGCGATTCCGGGGGGGACTGGAAGACCCAGTACTTC. It codes for CASSDSGGDWKTQYF.

This clonotype was detected a few times. The chain joins TRBV29-1 to TRBJ2-2, with D possibly being TRBD1 or TRBD2 (5 bases each). The germline V gene has CDR1 SQVTM and CDR2 ANQGSEA. The CDR3 is made up of 15 amino acids. V gave up 4 bases and J gave up 3 bases, with 15 bases separating them. DNA of the CDR3: TGCAGCGTTGTCGGAGAGAGGGGTGACACCGGGGAGCTGTTTTTT. Protein product: CSVVGERGDTGELFF.

Many counts were recorded for this clonotype. The J gene is TRBJ2-7, the V gene TRBV11-2, with 10 positions matching TRBD1. This CDR3 comprises 15 residues. The V gene's germline CDR1 is SGHAT and CDR2 FQNNGV. Trimming removed 1 base from V and 4 bases from J; junction bases left unmatched: 4. The CDR3 loop is CASSLGTGGLYEQYF. The DNA for the CDR3 is TGTGCCAGCAGCTTAGGGACAGGGGGATTATACGAGCAGTACTTC.